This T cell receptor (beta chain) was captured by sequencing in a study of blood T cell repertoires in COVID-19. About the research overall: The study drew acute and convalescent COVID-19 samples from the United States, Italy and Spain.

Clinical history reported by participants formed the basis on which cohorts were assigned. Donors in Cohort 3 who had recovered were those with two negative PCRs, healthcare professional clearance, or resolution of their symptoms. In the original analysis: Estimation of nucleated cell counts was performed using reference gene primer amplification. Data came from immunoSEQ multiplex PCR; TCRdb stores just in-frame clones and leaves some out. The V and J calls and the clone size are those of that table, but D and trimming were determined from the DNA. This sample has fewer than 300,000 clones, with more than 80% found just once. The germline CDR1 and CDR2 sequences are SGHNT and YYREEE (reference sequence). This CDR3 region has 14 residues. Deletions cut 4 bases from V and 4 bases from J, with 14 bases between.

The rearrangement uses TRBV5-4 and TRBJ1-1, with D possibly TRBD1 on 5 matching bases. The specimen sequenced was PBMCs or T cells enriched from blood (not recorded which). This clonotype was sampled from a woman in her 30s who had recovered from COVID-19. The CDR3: CASSGQGYGTEAFF. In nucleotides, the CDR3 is TGTGCCAGCAGCGGCCAGGGCTATGGCACTGAAGCTTTCTTT. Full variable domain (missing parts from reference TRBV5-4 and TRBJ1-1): ETGVTQSPTHLIKTRGQQVTLRCSSQSGHNTVSWYQQALGQGPQFIFQYYREEENGRGNFPPRFSGLQFPNYSSELNVNALELDDSALYLCASSGQGYGTEAFFGQGTRLTVV.